The 23 T cell receptor beta chains presented below share a single source sample, sequenced in a study of cytomegalovirus exposure and HLA in healthy donors. Vbeta (60) and Jbeta (13) primers were used in the PCR. Sequencing was performed with immunoSEQ multiplex PCR; in TCRdb, only in-frame clones are kept and a portion is missing. Among approximately 79,000 clones, 78% were seen once, and the ten largest hold 5.5%. The sample taken for sequencing was PBMCs. These receptors were taken from a male donor in good health and CMV-seropositive.

The rearrangement links TRBV6-8 to TRBJ1-6; TRBD1 matches 7 bases. The CDR3 spans 17 residues. Germline V CDR1 and CDR2: MNHGY, SAAAGT. J gave up 7 bases and V 0 bases, and 9 bases lay outside the gene matches. In nucleotides, the CDR3 is TGTGCCAGCAGTTACTCGAAGGAGGGACAGTGGAATTCACCCCTCCACTTT. Translation gives CASSYSKEGQWNSPLHF.

The J gene is TRBJ1-5, the V gene TRBV29-1; D uncertain. Between the trimmed V and J ends, which lost 4 bases and 10 bases, there was a span of 17 bases. The CDR3 runs to 13 residues. Germline V lookup: CDR1 SQVTM, CDR2 ANQGSEA. DNA for the CDR3: TGCAGCGTTGGAGAAGGTAGAGGGTATCCCCAGCATTTT. Protein product: CSVGEGRGYPQHF.

The rearrangement uses TRBV6-5 and TRBJ1-2; the D gene is possibly TRBD1 (6 bases). Per germline, CDR1 MNHEY and CDR2 SVGAGI. There are 14 residues in the CDR3. Trimming took 6 bases from V and 2 from J, leaving 13 bases between them. The CDR3 sequence: CASRQGMANYGYTF. The CDR3 DNA is TGTGCCAGCAGACAGGGCATGGCCAACTATGGCTACACCTTC.

The CDR3 loop reads CASSENSMSDYGYTF. Written as DNA, the CDR3 is TGTGCCAGCAGTGAGAACAGCATGTCTGACTATGGCTACACCTTC. The chain carries TRBV2 and TRBJ1-2; D gene uncertain. The CDR3 consists of 15 residues. V lost 3 bases and J lost 3, with 14 bases in between. From germline, CDR1 is SNHLY and CDR2 FYNNEI.

The gene calls are TRBV6-6 and TRBJ1-3; 9 bases agree with TRBD1. CDR3 size: 16 residues. V dropped 5 bases and J dropped 3; count of bases not matched to a gene: 8. Germline V gives CDR1 MNHNY, CDR2 SVGAGI (reference sequence). The CDR3: CASSPPGTGIGNTIYF. CDR3 DNA: TGTGCCAGCAGTCCCCCTGGGACAGGGATTGGAAACACCATATATTTT.

This chain uses TRBV15 with TRBJ2-2, with TRBD1 identical over 9 bases. The CDR3 sequence is 15 residues long. Germline CDR1 LNHNV, CDR2 YYDKDF (reference sequence). V dropped 4 bases and J dropped 6; count of bases not matched to a gene: 6. CDR3 nucleotides: TGTGCCACCAGCATAGGACAGGGGAGACCCGGGGAGCTGTTTTTT. Amino acids: CATSIGQGRPGELFF. Full variable domain (rest looked up from reference TRBV15 and TRBJ2-2): DAMVIQNPRYQVTQFGKPVTLSCSQTLNHNVMYWYQQKSSQAPKLLFHYYDKDFNNEADTPDNFQSRRPNTSFCFLDIRSPGLGDTAMYLCATSIGQGRPGELFFGEGSRLTVL.

V is TRBV5-1 and J is TRBJ1-6; D remains ambiguous. The CDR3 totals 14 residues. Germline V gives CDR1 SGHRS, CDR2 YFSETQ. With 0 bases removed from V and 5 bases from J, the gap between germline ends came to 6 bases. In DNA, the CDR3 is TGCGCCAGCAGCTTGGCGGGGAATAATTCACCCCTCCACTTT. Its translation is CASSLAGNNSPLHF.

The CDR3 sequence: CASSLEVIRTDPSDCEQYF. CDR3 in DNA: TGCGCCAGCAGCTTGGAAGTTATCCGGACAGACCCCTCCGACTGCGAGCAGTACTTC. The chain combines TRBV5-1 with TRBJ2-7; possible D gene TRBD1, 6 bases. The V and J ends lost 0 bases and 6 bases respectively, with 28 bases between them. CDR1 and CDR2 (germline): SGHRS, YFSETQ. The CDR3 extends over 19 amino acids.

This clone came up once. This sequence joins TRBV6-5 and TRBJ1-1, with TRBD1 identical over 7 bases. This CDR3 comprises 11 residues. Per germline, CDR1 MNHEY and CDR2 SVGAGI. After removal of 6 bases from V and 7 bases from J, the junction contained 2 bases not matched to a gene. The CDR3 DNA is TGTGCCAGCAGATACAGGGGTGAAGCTTTCTTT. It specifies CASRYRGEAFF.

V is TRBV6-4 and J is TRBJ2-3; 7 nucleotides agree with TRBD2. After removal of 4 bases from V and 2 bases from J, the junction contained 6 bases not matched to a gene. The length of the CDR3 is 15 residues. Germline CDR1 reads MRHNA; CDR2 reads SNTAGT. CDR3 DNA: TGTGCCAGCAGTGCGGCTAGCGGCCCCACAGATACGCAGTATTTT. Amino acid sequence: CASSAASGPTDTQYF.

The chain joins TRBV7-2 to TRBJ1-5; unclear D gene. CDR3 size: 15 residues. The V and J ends lost 2 bases and 4 bases respectively, with 12 bases between them. Germline V gives CDR1 SGHTA, CDR2 FQGNSA. The CDR3 DNA sequence: TGTGCCAGCAGCTTACCGTCCACGGGTAATCAGCCCCAGCATTTT. Amino acids: CASSLPSTGNQPQHF.

The chain couples TRBV4-1 to TRBJ2-7; 12 bases agree with TRBD1. CDR3 length: 18 residues. V shed 0 bases and J 6 bases; nucleotides not matched to a gene: 12. Germline CDR1 and CDR2: MGHRA and YSYEKL. The CDR3 DNA reads as TGCGCCAGCAGCCAAGATCCCGGATCCGGGACAGGGGGCGGCGAGCAGTACTTC. Protein sequence: CASSQDPGSGTGGGEQYF.

The chain uses TRBV2 and TRBJ2-1; D perhaps matches TRBD1 (6 bases). Trimming cost V 10 bases and J 7 bases, with 20 bases left between them. The CDR3 has 14 amino acids. From germline, CDR1 is SNHLY and CDR2 FYNNEI. In DNA form, the CDR3 reads TGTGCCACGCCGACAGGCTCGGGGTGGAATGAGCAGTTCTTC. Protein: CATPTGSGWNEQFF.

CDR3 sequence reads: CASSGDRAKETQYF. CDR3 coding DNA: TGTGCCAGCAGCGGGGACAGGGCTAAAGAGACCCAGTACTTC. This chain uses TRBV5-4 with TRBJ2-7; TRBD1 aligns across 9 bases. The DNA matches TRBJ2-5 better at its end, which makes the J call doubtful. The CDR3 totals 14 residues. CDR1 and CDR2 from the germline V gene are SGHNT and YYREEE (reference sequence).

This clone showed up just once. This sequence joins TRBV28 and TRBJ1-1; TRBD1 aligns across 7 bases. With V trimmed by 6 bases and J by 1 base, 8 bases remained unmatched. Germline assignment: CDR1 MDHEN and CDR2 SYDVKM. The CDR3 runs to 15 residues. The CDR3 region is CASSPYRGTNTEAFF. CDR3 in DNA: TGTGCCAGCAGCCCTTACAGGGGAACGAACACTGAAGCTTTCTTT. The full variable domain, completed using reference TRBV28 and TRBJ1-1, is DVKVTQSSRYLVKRTGEKVFLECVQDMDHENMFWYRQDPGLGLRLIYFSYDVKMKEKGDIPEGYSVSREKKERFSLILESASTNQTSMYLCASSPYRGTNTEAFFGQGTRLTVV.

This chain connects TRBV16 to TRBJ2-5; the match to TRBD1 covers 7 bases. With 1 base clipped from V and 5 bases from J, the junction kept 7 bases outside the gene matches. The CDR3 totals 15 residues. The germline gives CDR1 KGHSY, CDR2 FQNENV. Here the CDR3 reads CASSQYRGRRETQYF. The CDR3 region has the DNA TGTGCCAGCAGCCAATATAGGGGGCGACGGGAGACCCAGTACTTC.

The rearrangement links TRBV5-4 to TRBJ2-7; the match to TRBD2 covers 13 bases. The germline CDR1 and CDR2 sequences are SGHNT and YYREEE (reference sequence). The CDR3 loop spans 15 amino acids. Trimming cost V 2 bases and J 4 bases; bases outside gene matches: 3. The CDR3 reads CASSFWTSGGYEQYF. CDR3 nucleotide sequence: TGTGCCAGCAGCTTCTGGACTAGCGGGGGTTACGAGCAGTACTTC.

This chain uses TRBV2 with TRBJ1-2, with D uncertain. Trimming pared 8 bases from V and 8 bases from J, leaving 21 bases between. From germline, CDR1 is SNHLY and CDR2 FYNNEI. CDR3 length: 14 residues. The CDR3 DNA reads as TGTGCCAGCCGGCCCCCACGAGGAGGCGGGGGCTACACCTTC. It yields the protein CASRPPRGGGGYTF.

This chain links TRBV19 with TRBJ1-2; no clear D gene. This CDR3 contains 15 residues. Germline V gene lookup returns CDR1 LNHDA and CDR2 SQIVND (reference sequence). Between the trimmed V and J ends, which lost 1 base and 3 bases, there was a span of 12 bases. The CDR3 loop reads CASSIVGEWYYGYTF. The CDR3 nucleotides read TGTGCCAGTAGTATAGTCGGGGAGTGGTACTATGGCTACACCTTC.

The chain couples TRBV6-6 to TRBJ2-3; 10 bases are a match to TRBD2. This CDR3 has 14 amino acids. V lost 10 bases and J lost 3; bases outside the gene matches: 7. Germline V lookup: CDR1 MNHNY, CDR2 SVGAGI (reference sequence). The CDR3 nucleotides read TGTGCCACCCGACTAGCGGGTCTGACAGATACGCAGTATTTT. Translation: CATRLAGLTDTQYF.

CDR3 bases: TGTGCCAGCAGCCTTGGACTAGTCGGGTTGGATGAGCAGTTCTTC. This encodes CASSLGLVGLDEQFF. J is TRBJ2-1 and V is TRBV25-1; 7 positions agree with TRBD2. Trimming cost V 6 bases and J 8 bases; bases outside gene matches: 13. Germline CDR1 is MGHDK and CDR2 is SYGVNS. This CDR3 has 15 amino acids.

The chain joins TRBV5-4 to TRBJ2-3; 10 positions agree with TRBD2. The CDR3 runs to 18 residues. With 0 bases clipped from V and 5 bases from J, the junction kept 12 bases outside the gene matches. The germline gives CDR1 SGHNT, CDR2 YYREEE (reference sequence). The CDR3 spells CASSLGASGSTGEDTQYF. In DNA, the CDR3 is TGTGCCAGCAGCTTGGGGGCTAGCGGGAGCACGGGGGAAGATACGCAGTATTTT.

This clone was seen just once. The chain combines TRBV10-3 with TRBJ1-5, with TRBD1 matching 7 bases. CDR3 size: 15 residues. Germline-derived CDR1 and CDR2 are ENHRY and SYGVKD. V lost 5 bases, J lost 4 bases, and 8 bases stayed unmatched. For the CDR3, the DNA is TGTGCCATCAGTCCCGGGACAGAAGCAAATCAGCCCCAGCATTTT. Encoded protein: CAISPGTEANQPQHF.